One and the same sample provided the 2 T cell receptor beta chains below, sequenced in a study of blood T cells in healthy people across ages. The second PCR ran about 6 to 12 cycles with a sample-barcoded 5' primer and J-beta primers. MiXCR was run by TCRdb on the 5' RACE reads, yielding one entry per CDR3 protein. The sample yields about 1 million distinct CDR3 sequences, more than 35% seen once. The sequencing input was blood. Receptors originate from a woman in her sixties in good health.

The chain's CDR3 is CASSWSGTITYEQYF. The CDR3 DNA is TGTGCCAGCAGCTGGAGTGGGACTATAACTTACGAGCAGTACTTC. The chain has TRBV5-5 and TRBJ2-4; 7 positions agree with TRBD2. The DNA end lines up better with TRBJ2-7; the J call may be wrong. Germline-derived CDR1 and CDR2 are SGHKS and YYEKEE (reference sequence). The CDR3 spans 15 residues.

The chain employs TRBV4-2 and TRBJ2-5, with TRBD1 matching 10 bases. The J call is in doubt because the DNA end fits TRBJ2-7 better. There are 17 residues in the CDR3. The germline V gene has CDR1 LGHNA and CDR2 YNFKEQ. Here the CDR3 reads CASSRLDGGTGESEQYF. The CDR3 bases are TGTGCCAGCAGCCGACTGGACGGGGGGACAGGGGAAAGCGAGCAGTACTTC.